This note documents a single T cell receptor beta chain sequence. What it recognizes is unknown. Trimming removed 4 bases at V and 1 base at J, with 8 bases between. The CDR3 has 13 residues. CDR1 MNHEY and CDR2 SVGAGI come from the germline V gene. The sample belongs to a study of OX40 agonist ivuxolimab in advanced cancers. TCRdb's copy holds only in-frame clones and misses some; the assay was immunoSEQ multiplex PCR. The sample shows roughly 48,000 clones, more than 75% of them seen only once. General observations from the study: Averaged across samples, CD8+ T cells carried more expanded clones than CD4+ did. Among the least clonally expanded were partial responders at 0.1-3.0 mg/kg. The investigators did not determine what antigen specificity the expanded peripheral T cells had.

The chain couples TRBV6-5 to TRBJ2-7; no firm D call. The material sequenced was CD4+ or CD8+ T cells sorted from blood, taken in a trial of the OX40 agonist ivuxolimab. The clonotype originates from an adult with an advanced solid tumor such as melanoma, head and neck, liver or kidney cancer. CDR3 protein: CASSLDGSYEQYF. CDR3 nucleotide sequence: TGTGCCAGCAGTTTGGACGGATCCTACGAGCAGTACTTC.